Below, 6 T cell receptor beta chains from the same sample are listed, as sequenced in a study of T cells after yellow fever vaccination. MiXCR was run by TCRdb on the 5' RACE reads, yielding one entry per CDR3 protein. The sample has around 300,000 distinct CDR3 sequences, 4.1% seen once. This material consisted of PBMCs, taken 5 days after the yellow fever booster vaccination. The source is a man aged 18 to 35 who received the YFV17D yellow fever vaccine.

There are a few counts of this clonotype. The chain uses TRBV20-1 and TRBJ1-1; D not resolved. With 6 bases removed from V and 1 base from J, the gap between germline ends came to 15 bases. This CDR3 is 14 amino acids long. Germline V gene data show CDR1 as DFQATT and CDR2 as SNEGSKA (reference sequence). The CDR3 spells CSAIQFRSNTEAFF. In DNA, the CDR3 is TGCAGTGCCATACAGTTCCGTTCGAACACTGAAGCTTTCTTT.

This chain connects TRBV7-9 to TRBJ1-2; TRBD1 agrees at 7 bases. The CDR3 is 16 residues long. With 5 bases clipped from V and 0 bases from J, the junction kept 9 bases outside the gene matches. Per germline, CDR1 SEHNR and CDR2 FQNEAQ (reference sequence). CDR3 sequence (DNA): TGTGCCAGCAGCCTCCTATCAGGGGGGACTAACTATGGCTACACCTTC. This translates into CASSLLSGGTNYGYTF. Full variable domain (remainder filled in from reference TRBV7-9 and TRBJ1-2): DTGVSQNPRHKITKRGQNVTFRCDPISEHNRLYWYRQTLGQGPEFLTYFQNEAQLEKSRLLSDRFSAERPKGSFSTLEIQRTEQGDSAMYLCASSLLSGGTNYGYTFGSGTRLTVV.

This clonotype was recorded a few times. This chain connects TRBV2 to TRBJ1-3, with TRBD1 matching over 9 bases. Germline V gene data show CDR1 as SNHLY and CDR2 as FYNNEI. The V segment lost 5 bases and the J segment 4 bases; nucleotides outside the gene matches: 6. The CDR3 runs to 15 residues. CDR3 in DNA: TGTGCCAGCAGTCCCCGGACAGGGGACGGAAACACCATATATTTT. Translation: CASSPRTGDGNTIYF.

J is TRBJ2-1 and V is TRBV7-3; TRBD1 agrees at 9 bases. In germline, CDR1 is SGHTA, CDR2 FQGTGA. After removal of 5 bases from V and 5 bases from J, the junction contained 7 bases not matched to a gene. There are 15 residues in the CDR3. For the CDR3, the DNA is TGTGCCAGCAGCCGAACAGGGGGCACCAACAATGAGCAGTTCTTC. It yields the protein CASSRTGGTNNEQFF. Full variable domain (missing parts from reference TRBV7-3 and TRBJ2-1): GAGVSQTPSNKVTEKGKYVELRCDPISGHTALYWYRQSLGQGPEFLIYFQGTGAADDSGLPNDRFFAVRPEGSVSTLKIQRTERGDSAVYLCASSRTGGTNNEQFFGPGTRLTVL.

The rearrangement uses TRBV20-1 and TRBJ2-5, with TRBD2 as a possible D gene (6 bases). The V end lost 0 bases, the J end lost 2 bases, and 7 bases lay between the germline ends. Germline CDR1 reads DFQATT; CDR2 reads SNEGSKA (reference sequence). This CDR3 region has 13 residues. CDR3 in amino acids: CSARDGGQETQYF. Here the CDR3 DNA reads TGCAGTGCTAGAGATGGGGGGCAAGAGACCCAGTACTTC.

This clonotype has a handful of counts. The genes are TRBV3-1 and TRBJ2-2; the D gene could be TRBD1 or TRBD2 (6 bases each). CDR1 LGHDT and CDR2 YNNKEL come from the germline V gene (reference sequence). Trimming cost V 4 bases and J 5 bases, with 17 bases left between them. This CDR3 contains 16 residues. The CDR3 DNA is TGTGCCAGCAGCCGGTTCCCGGGGGCCCCAACCGGGGAGCTGTTTTTT. Its protein product is CASSRFPGAPTGELFF.